Listed below are T cell receptor beta chains from one sample, sequenced in a study of human T cells and chemical hapten exposure. Each CDR3 protein is one row after TCRdb ran MiXCR on the RACE reads. The table lists roughly 80,000 distinct CDR3 sequences, less than 15% of them singletons, with roughly 4.8% in the top ten. The sequencing used whole blood, collected in connection with sensitization to the hapten diphenylcyclopropenone (DPC). All receptors derive from a woman aged 45-60 years with alopecia areata. Some clones in this sample may be carry-over from other donors' samples. Each CDR3 is given with its conserved first and last residue. Each record gives: V gene, J gene, D gene, clone size, CDR3 DNA, CDR3 protein. D genes are given only for firm matches. Only part of the rows carry a size: once, few, many, or a class if the clone is expanded.

TRBV10-3	TRBJ2-3	.	few	TGTGCCATCAGTGAGTCCCTGGTGACGCAGTATTTT	CAISESLVTQYF
TRBV20-1	TRBJ2-3	TRBD2	.	TGCAGTGCCTACCAACCTAGCGGGAGTTTGGGGACAGATACGCAGTATTTT	CSAYQPSGSLGTDTQYF
TRBV7-9	TRBJ1-1	.	many	TGTGCCAGCAGCTTAGTACGGGACACTGAAGCTTTCTTT	CASSLVRDTEAFF
TRBV29-1	TRBJ2-1	TRBD2	few	TGCAGCGTTGAGGGACTAGTCGGCGCCCCTGAGCAGTTCTTC	CSVEGLVGAPEQFF
TRBV10-1	TRBJ1-1	.	few	TGCGCCAGCAGAATCTCCCTGAACACTGAAGCTTTCTTT	CASRISLNTEAFF
TRBV11-2	TRBJ2-6	.	many	TGTGCCAGCAGCGCCGCAAGGAACTCTGGGGCCAACGTCCTGACTTTC	CASSAARNSGANVLTF
TRBV20-1	TRBJ2-1	.	few	TGCAGTGCTAGAGAAAGGACTCACTACAATGAGCAGTTCTTC	CSARERTHYNEQFF
TRBV24-1	TRBJ2-2	.	many	TGTGCCACCAGTGATCCGGGGACCGGCAACACCGGGGAGCTGTTTTTT	CATSDPGTGNTGELFF
TRBV6-6	TRBJ2-1	.	.	TGTGCCAGCACCAAACCAGGGATCAATGAGCAGTTCTTC	CASTKPGINEQFF
TRBV28	TRBJ2-5	.	.	TGTGCCAGCAGCTCACCGGTGGCCCAGTACTTC	CASSSPVAQYF
TRBV19	TRBJ2-5	TRBD2	.	TGTGCCAGTAGTATAGGCCCTAGCGGCCAAGAGACCCAGTACTTC	CASSIGPSGQETQYF
TRBV12-3/TRBV12-4	TRBJ1-5	TRBD1	.	TGTGCCAGCAGTTTAAGCGCTCAGGGGGCGCCTAGCAATCAGCCCCAGCATTTT	CASSLSAQGAPSNQPQHF
TRBV7-8	TRBJ2-4	.	.	TGTGCCAGCAGCTCTCATTCCATTCAGTACTTC	CASSSHSIQYF
TRBV28	TRBJ2-1	TRBD2	few	TGTGCCAGCAATACAGGCTCTAGCGGGAGGGCAAAAGTGTACAATGAGCAGTTCTTC	CASNTGSSGRAKVYNEQFF
TRBV4-3	TRBJ2-1	TRBD2	few	TGCGCCAGCAGCCAATCACTAGCGGACAATGAGCAGTTCTTC	CASSQSLADNEQFF
TRBV20-1	TRBJ1-1	TRBD1	.	TGCAGTGCGGAAGAGGGGGCGAACACTGAAGCTTTCTTT	CSAEEGANTEAFF
TRBV6-1	TRBJ1-3	TRBD1	.	TGTGCCAGCAGTGGATCCGACAGGGTCGGAAACACCATATATTTT	CASSGSDRVGNTIYF
TRBV20-1	TRBJ2-1	TRBD2	few	TGCAGTGCCCCTAAGCGGGAGGGCCTTGTCAATGAGCAGTTCTTC	CSAPKREGLVNEQFF
TRBV3-1	TRBJ1-5	.	few	TGTGCCAGCAGCCAAGGGACCCGCTTCAATCAGCCCCAGCATTTT	CASSQGTRFNQPQHF
TRBV9	TRBJ1-1	.	.	TGTGCCAGCAGCTCACAGACAGCGATGAACACTGAAGCTTTCTTT	CASSSQTAMNTEAFF
TRBV5-4	TRBJ2-7	.	.	TGTGCCAGCAGGTTGGACAGCTCGTACGAGCAGTACTTC	CASRLDSSYEQYF
TRBV29-1	TRBJ1-1	.	many	TGCAGCGTGATGGACGGGAACACTGAAGCTTTCTTT	CSVMDGNTEAFF
TRBV2	TRBJ1-3	.	.	TGTGCCAGCAGTGTAGGGAGTCGGGGGAACACCATATATTTT	CASSVGSRGNTIYF
TRBV7-6	TRBJ2-1	TRBD2	many	TGTGCCAGCAGCTTAGCGCTAATAGCGGGAGCGAGGTTAGCCTACAATGAGCAGTTCTTC	CASSLALIAGARLAYNEQFF
TRBV7-9	TRBJ2-4	.	few	TGTGCCAGCAGCTTAGATTCCTTCGGACGTACCAAAAACATTCAGTACTTC	CASSLDSFGRTKNIQYF
TRBV7-2	TRBJ1-3	.	few	TGTGCCAGCAGCCTAGAGGGGGTCTCCATATATTTT	CASSLEGVSIYF
TRBV7-6	TRBJ2-3	TRBD2	.	TGTGCCAGCAGCTTAGGAGGCCTAGCGGGAATCTCAGATACGCAGTATTTT	CASSLGGLAGISDTQYF
TRBV6-5	TRBJ2-1	.	.	TGTGCCAGCGGCCCCCAACTGGGCAATGAGCAGTTCTTC	CASGPQLGNEQFF
TRBV6-1	TRBJ2-4	.	few	TGTGCCAGCAGTGCTGCCAAAAACATTCAGTACTTC	CASSAAKNIQYF
TRBV20-1	TRBJ2-1	TRBD2	few	TGCAGTGCCGCTAGCGGGAGGATTTCATACAATGAGCAGTTCTTC	CSAASGRISYNEQFF
TRBV6-1	TRBJ1-2	TRBD1	.	TGTGCCAGCACAGAGTCTGGACAGGCCACCGGCTACACCTTC	CASTESGQATGYTF
TRBV12-3/TRBV12-4	TRBJ1-1	TRBD1	few	TGTGCCAGCAGTAGGACAGGGGGGGGAACTGAAGCTTTCTTT	CASSRTGGGTEAFF
TRBV18	TRBJ2-1	.	.	TGTGCCAGCTCGAGCAAACTACCTCCCTACAATGAGCAGTTCTTC	CASSSKLPPYNEQFF
TRBV28	TRBJ1-2	.	.	TGTGCCAGCAGTCATCCAACCGGGACACTTGGCTACACCTTC	CASSHPTGTLGYTF
TRBV27	TRBJ2-1	TRBD2	.	TGTGCCAGCAGTTTATCCCCCCCCGTGCGGGAGGATGAGCAGTTCTTC	CASSLSPPVREDEQFF
TRBV7-6	TRBJ2-2	.	many	TGTGCCAGCAGCTTGGTTGGGAGCGCACAGAACACCGGGGAGCTGTTTTTT	CASSLVGSAQNTGELFF
TRBV10-3	TRBJ2-3	.	few	TGTGCCATCAGTGAGTCTGACGGAGACACAGATACGCAGTATTTT	CAISESDGDTDTQYF
TRBV29-1	TRBJ1-1	.	.	TGCAGCGTTGTAGCCTGGAACACTGAAGCTTTCTTT	CSVVAWNTEAFF
TRBV3-1	TRBJ2-1	TRBD2	.	TGTGCCAGCAGCCCACCCGGGACTAACCCCCATGAGCAGTTCTTC	CASSPPGTNPHEQFF
TRBV24-1	TRBJ2-1	.	few	TGTGCCACCAGTGACTCAACAGGGAACAATGAGCAGTTCTTC	CATSDSTGNNEQFF
TRBV12-3/TRBV12-4	TRBJ2-1	TRBD1	many	TGTGCCAGCAGTCCTGACAGGGGATCCCCCTACAATGAGCAGTTCTTC	CASSPDRGSPYNEQFF
TRBV28	TRBJ1-5	.	few	TGTGCCAGCAGTTTCGGAGGGTTGTTTGGGGGCAGAGGCAATCAGCCCCAGCATTTT	CASSFGGLFGGRGNQPQHF
TRBV29-1	TRBJ2-5	.	many	TGCAGCGTTGAAAGTATGGGGTTGGCCCAGTACTTC	CSVESMGLAQYF
TRBV4-3	TRBJ2-7	TRBD2	few	TGCGCCAGCAGCCAAGAGTGGGGAGGGGTATTGGGCGAGCAGTACTTC	CASSQEWGGVLGEQYF
TRBV12-5	TRBJ2-2	.	few	TGTGCTAGTGGTATCAGCACCGGGGAGCTGTTTTTT	CASGISTGELFF
TRBV5-1	TRBJ2-3	.	few	TGCGCCAGCAGCTCGGACCTTGATAGGCGAGATACGCAGTATTTT	CASSSDLDRRDTQYF
TRBV29-1	TRBJ2-5	.	few	TGCAGCGTTGTATGGGGGAAGACCCAGTACTTC	CSVVWGKTQYF
TRBV30	TRBJ1-2	.	many	TGTGCCTGGAGTGTACGGGCAGGGAGGTATGGCTACACCTTC	CAWSVRAGRYGYTF